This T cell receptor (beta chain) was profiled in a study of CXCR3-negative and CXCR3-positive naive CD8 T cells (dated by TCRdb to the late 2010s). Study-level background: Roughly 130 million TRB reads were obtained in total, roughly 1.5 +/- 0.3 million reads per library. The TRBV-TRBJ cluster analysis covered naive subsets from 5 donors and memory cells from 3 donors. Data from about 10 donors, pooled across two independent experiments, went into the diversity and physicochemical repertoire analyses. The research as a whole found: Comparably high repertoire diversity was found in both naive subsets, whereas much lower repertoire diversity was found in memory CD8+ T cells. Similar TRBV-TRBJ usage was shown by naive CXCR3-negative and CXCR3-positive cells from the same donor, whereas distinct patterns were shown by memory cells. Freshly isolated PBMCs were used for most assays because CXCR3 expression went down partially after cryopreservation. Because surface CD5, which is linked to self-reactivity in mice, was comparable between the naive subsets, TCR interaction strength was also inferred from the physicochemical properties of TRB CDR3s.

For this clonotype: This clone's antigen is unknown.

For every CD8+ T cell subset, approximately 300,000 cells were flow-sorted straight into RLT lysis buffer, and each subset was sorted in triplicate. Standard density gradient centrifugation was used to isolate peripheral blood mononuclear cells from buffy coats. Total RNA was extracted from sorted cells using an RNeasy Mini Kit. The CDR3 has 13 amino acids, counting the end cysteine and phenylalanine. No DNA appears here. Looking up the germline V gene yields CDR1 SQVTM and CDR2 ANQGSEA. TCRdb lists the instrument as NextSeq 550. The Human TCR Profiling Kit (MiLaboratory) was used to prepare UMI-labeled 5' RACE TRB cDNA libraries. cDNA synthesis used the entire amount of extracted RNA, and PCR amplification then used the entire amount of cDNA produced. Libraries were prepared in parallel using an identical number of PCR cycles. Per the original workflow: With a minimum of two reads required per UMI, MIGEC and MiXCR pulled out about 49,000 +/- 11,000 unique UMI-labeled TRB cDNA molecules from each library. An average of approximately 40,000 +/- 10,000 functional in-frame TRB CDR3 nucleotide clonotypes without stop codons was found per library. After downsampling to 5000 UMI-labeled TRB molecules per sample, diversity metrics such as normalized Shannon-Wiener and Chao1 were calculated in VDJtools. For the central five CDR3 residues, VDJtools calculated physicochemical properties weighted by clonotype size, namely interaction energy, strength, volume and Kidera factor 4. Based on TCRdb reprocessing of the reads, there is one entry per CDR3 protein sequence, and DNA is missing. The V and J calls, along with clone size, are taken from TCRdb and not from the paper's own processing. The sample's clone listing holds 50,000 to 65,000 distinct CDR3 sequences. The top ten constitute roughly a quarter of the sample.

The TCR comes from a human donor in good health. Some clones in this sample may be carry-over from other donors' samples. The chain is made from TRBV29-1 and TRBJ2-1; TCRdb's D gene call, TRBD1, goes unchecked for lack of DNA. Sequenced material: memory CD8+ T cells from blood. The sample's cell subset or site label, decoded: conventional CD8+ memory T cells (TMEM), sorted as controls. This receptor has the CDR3 CSVEGQGPNEQFF.